The 24 T cell receptor beta chains in this list originate from one sample, sequenced in a study of CD8 T cells in ankylosing spondylitis. TCRdb redid the calling of the 5' RACE reads with MiXCR, one entry per CDR3 protein. The sample lists around 130,000 distinct CDR3 sequences, about 6.5% occurring once. The specimen sequenced was blood, either unsorted or a sorted T cell fraction (not recorded which). These receptors all stem from a male donor with ankylosing spondylitis or in good health (not recorded which).

This clonotype was seen only a few times. V is TRBV30 and J is TRBJ1-1; the D is unclear. This CDR3 spans 11 amino acids. Germline V gene lookup returns CDR1 GTSNPN and CDR2 SVGIG (reference sequence). V was pared by 1 base and J by 7 bases, with 7 bases between. CDR3 sequence: CAWSAQVEAFF. The CDR3 DNA follows: TGTGCCTGGAGTGCGCAGGTTGAAGCTTTCTTT.

This clonotype was counted many times. The chain recombines TRBV5-1 with TRBJ2-5, with D unresolved. CDR1 is SGHRS and CDR2 is YFSETQ in the germline V gene. The CDR3 length is 16 residues. V was trimmed by 1 base and J by 0 bases, leaving 13 bases between them. The CDR3, as DNA: TGCGCCAGCAGCTTGTCCGGTCCGGCGTACCAAGAGACCCAGTACTTC. Encoded protein: CASSLSGPAYQETQYF.

This clonotype was recorded only once. The junction departs from the called germline gene at one end, perhaps through a read error. The chain's CDR3 is CASSPMEGGAHSKTIQYF. The CDR3 bases are TGTGCCAGCTCACCAATGGAGGGCGGGGCACATTCCAAAACCATTCAGTACTTC. The rearrangement joins TRBV18 to TRBJ2-4; D is perhaps TRBD2 (6 bases). CDR1 and CDR2 from the germline V gene are KGHSH and LQKENI. The CDR3 has 18 amino acids.

This clonotype was counted at least ten times. Here the CDR3 DNA reads TGTGCCAGCAGTTTAAGAGGCGTTGGTGGCTACACCTTC. It translates to CASSLRGVGGYTF. This sequence joins TRBV12-3 or TRBV12-4 and TRBJ1-2; D uncertain. CDR3 length equals 13 residues. V was pared by 2 bases and J by 7 bases, with 11 bases between.

This clonotype was found many times. The V call is TRBV19, the J call TRBJ1-2; a weak D match, TRBD1 (5 bases). The CDR3 loop spans 14 amino acids. The V end lost 7 bases, the J end lost 5 bases, and 17 bases lay between the germline ends. The germline CDR1 and CDR2 sequences are LNHDA and SQIVND (reference sequence). CDR3: CASKVGGAGYGYTF. Written as DNA, the CDR3 is TGTGCCAGTAAGGTCGGAGGGGCGGGATATGGCTACACCTTC.

Concerning this clonotype: A read error may explain this, as a much larger clone is one base away. This chain uses TRBV19 with TRBJ2-7; D is perhaps TRBD2 (5 bases). Trimming removed 3 bases from V and 1 base from J, with 13 bases in between. The V gene's germline CDR1 is LNHDA and CDR2 SQIVND (reference sequence). There are 15 residues in the CDR3. CDR3 region: CASSMRGLWSYEQYF. The CDR3 DNA follows: TGTGCCAGTAGTATGCGAGGGCTGTGGTCCTACGAGCAGTACTTC. Full variable domain (outside the CDR3, taken from reference TRBV19 and TRBJ2-7): DGGITQSPKYLFRKEGQNVTLSCEQNLNHDAMYWYRQDPGQGLRLIYYSQIVNDFQKGDIAEGYSVSREKKESFPLTVTSAQKNPTAFYLCASSMRGLWSYEQYFGPGTRLTVT.

This clonotype was recorded at least ten times. CDR3 in amino acids: CASSLADRGTEAFF. Written as DNA, the CDR3 is TGTGCCAGCAGCTTGGCGGACAGGGGCACTGAAGCTTTCTTT. The rearrangement links TRBV5-6 to TRBJ1-1, with 9 bases matching TRBD1. CDR1 and CDR2 from the germline V gene are SGHDT and YYEEEE. CDR3 length: 14 amino acids. V shed 0 bases and J 4 bases; nucleotides not matched to a gene: 1. The full variable domain, completed using reference TRBV5-6 and TRBJ1-1, is DAGVTQSPTHLIKTRGQQVTLRCSPKSGHDTVSWYQQALGQGPQFIFQYYEEEERQRGNFPDRFSGHQFPNYSSELNVNALLLGDSALYLCASSLADRGTEAFFGQGTRLTVV.

This clonotype was detected ten times or more. The V call is TRBV5-1, the J call TRBJ2-2; no clear D. CDR1 and CDR2 from the germline V gene are SGHRS and YFSETQ. Trimming cost V 0 bases and J 1 base, with 10 bases left between them. This CDR3 is built from 16 residues. Here the CDR3 reads CASSLVRSVNTGELFF. CDR3 in DNA: TGCGCCAGCAGCTTGGTTCGATCGGTGAACACCGGGGAGCTGTTTTTT.

In its sample, this clonotype was seen a few times. The gene calls are TRBV5-1 and TRBJ2-2; possibly TRBD1 or TRBD2 for D (6 bases each). The length of the CDR3 is 15 residues. CDR1 SGHRS and CDR2 YFSETQ come from the germline V gene. Trimming removed 4 bases from V and 4 bases from J, with 14 bases in between. The CDR3 DNA is TGCGCCAGCAGCGTAGGGGGGCGCGGCACCGGGGAGCTGTTTTTT. This sequence encodes CASSVGGRGTGELFF.

This clonotype appeared a few times. V gene TRBV9 combines with J gene TRBJ2-7; 7 positions match TRBD1. With 4 bases clipped from V and 4 bases from J, the junction kept 8 bases outside the gene matches. CDR1 is SGDLS, CDR2 YYNGEE, per germline. CDR3 length: 14 amino acids. CDR3 region: CASSSTGTAYEQYF. The CDR3 DNA reads as TGTGCCAGCAGCTCAACCGGGACAGCTTACGAGCAGTACTTC.

The chain is built from TRBV12-3 or TRBV12-4 and TRBJ2-7; 9 positions agree with TRBD2. Germline trimming cut 4 bases from V and 2 bases from J; bases unmatched to any gene: 6. The CDR3 is 15 residues long. For the CDR3, the DNA is TGTGCCAGCAGTTCGGGCGGGGGGGCGACCTACGAGCAGTACTTC. Protein product: CASSSGGGATYEQYF.

This rearrangement joins TRBV7-2 to TRBJ1-1, with 8 bases fitting TRBD1. Germline V gene lookup returns CDR1 SGHTA and CDR2 FQGNSA. The CDR3 is made up of 14 amino acids. The trim removed 5 bases at V and 2 bases at J, leaving 4 bases unmatched. CDR3 sequence: CASSRTGSNTEAFF. The CDR3 nucleotides read TGTGCCAGCAGCCGGACAGGGAGCAACACTGAAGCTTTCTTT.

This clonotype was picked up many times. The chain joins TRBV20-1 to TRBJ2-2; tentatively, D is TRBD2 (5 bases). CDR3 length: 14 residues. Looked up from germline, CDR1 is DFQATT and CDR2 is SNEGSKA (reference sequence). V was trimmed by 4 bases and J by 7 bases, leaving 16 bases between them. CDR3 sequence: CSATSREWSGELFF. CDR3 sequence (DNA): TGCAGTGCTACATCGAGGGAGTGGAGCGGGGAGCTGTTTTTT.

The chain employs TRBV4-2 and TRBJ2-3; D is unclear. The CDR3 has 16 residues. V was shortened by 3 bases and J by 2 bases, with 15 bases between the two germline ends. CDR1 is LGHNA and CDR2 is YNFKEQ in the germline V gene. This chain's CDR3 is CASSQGSSDPTDTQYF. The CDR3 coding sequence is TGTGCCAGCAGCCAGGGATCCTCCGACCCCACAGATACGCAGTATTTT.

This clonotype was detected ten times or more. V is TRBV7-2 and J is TRBJ2-1, with 8 bases aligning to TRBD2. This CDR3 has 14 amino acids. Looked up from germline, CDR1 is SGHTA and CDR2 is FQGNSA. V gave up 2 bases and J gave up 3 bases; unmatched junction bases: 0. CDR3 loop: CASSLTSGYNEQFF. The CDR3 DNA sequence: TGTGCCAGCAGCTTAACTAGCGGCTACAATGAGCAGTTCTTC.

This clonotype was observed many times. This sequence joins TRBV7-3 and TRBJ2-6; D gene ambiguous. The CDR3 contains 16 residues. The V and J ends lost 5 bases and 0 bases respectively, with 11 bases between them. Germline assignment: CDR1 SGHTA and CDR2 FQGTGA. The CDR3 here is CASSAMYISGANVLTF. The DNA of the CDR3 is TGTGCCAGCAGCGCAATGTATATCTCTGGGGCCAACGTCCTGACTTTC.

Worth noting for this clonotype: Lacking the conserved final phenylalanine or tryptophan, this CDR3 likely reflects a read error. The rearrangement joins TRBV28 to TRBJ2-3, with TRBD1 matching 9 bases. This CDR3 has 14 residues. Germline loops: CDR1 MDHEN, CDR2 SYDVKM. The trim removed 8 bases at V and 9 bases at J, leaving 12 bases unmatched. In DNA form, the CDR3 reads TGTGCCAGCTATACGGGACAGGGATACGAAACGCAGTATTTA. Its translation is CASYTGQGYETQYL.

Ten or more counts support this clonotype. The chain has TRBV20-1 and TRBJ2-1; the match to TRBD2 covers 10 bases. Trimming at V came to 4 bases and at J to 2 bases, leaving 2 bases not matched to a gene. Germline V CDR1 and CDR2: DFQATT, SNEGSKA (reference sequence). The CDR3 loop spans 14 amino acids. The chain's CDR3 is CSAMLAGAYNEQFF. The CDR3 DNA follows: TGCAGTGCTATGCTAGCGGGAGCCTACAATGAGCAGTTCTTC.

This clonotype was observed at least ten times. The chain recombines TRBV11-2 with TRBJ1-6; no firm D call. The CDR3 sequence is 17 residues long. Trimming stripped 4 bases from V and 0 bases from J, with 13 bases between. CDR1 and CDR2 (germline): SGHAT, FQNNGV. CDR3 sequence reads: CASSSPWKGSYNSPLHF. In DNA, the CDR3 is TGTGCCAGCAGCTCCCCCTGGAAGGGCTCCTATAATTCACCCCTCCACTTT.

This clonotype appeared once. The rearrangement uses TRBV7-9 and TRBJ1-1, with TRBD1 matching over 7 bases. The CDR3 is made up of 12 amino acids. Germline V gives CDR1 SEHNR, CDR2 FQNEAQ (reference sequence). J lost 8 bases, V lost 2 bases, and 2 bases had no gene match. In nucleotides, the CDR3 is TGTGCCAGCAGCTTAACAGGGGCGGAAGCTTTCTTT. This gives the protein CASSLTGAEAFF.

This clonotype was counted ten times or more. The V gene is TRBV29-1, the J gene TRBJ1-2; 11 bases agree with TRBD1. Germline V gives CDR1 SQVTM, CDR2 ANQGSEA. After removal of 3 bases from V and 9 bases from J, the junction contained 3 bases not matched to a gene. The CDR3 totals 12 residues. The CDR3 bases are TGCAGCGTTGAGGGGGACAGGGGGAGCTACACCTTC. Translating gives CSVEGDRGSYTF.

This clonotype was counted at least ten times. V and J are TRBV12-3 or TRBV12-4 and TRBJ2-3, with a possible D match to TRBD1 (6 bases). The CDR3 has 15 amino acids. V gave up 3 bases and J gave up 4 bases, with 14 bases separating them. The CDR3 bases are TGTGCCAGCAGTTTGGGCCAGGGGAGAGCAGATACGCAGTATTTT. Its translation is CASSLGQGRADTQYF.

This clonotype was observed many times. This chain joins TRBV5-1 and TRBJ2-5, with D uncertain. The germline V gene encodes CDR1 SGHRS and CDR2 YFSETQ. This CDR3 has 16 amino acids. V was clipped by 4 bases and J by 2 bases, with 18 bases between them. CDR3 region: CASSLKVMNSQETQYF. DNA of the CDR3: TGCGCCAGCAGCCTCAAGGTTATGAACAGTCAAGAGACCCAGTACTTC.

The rearrangement uses TRBV7-6 and TRBJ1-3; D perhaps matches TRBD1 (5 bases). Trimming took 5 bases from V and 8 from J, leaving 22 bases between them. The CDR3 has 16 residues. CDR1 SGHVS and CDR2 FNYEAQ come from the germline V gene. CDR3 region: CASSAGFALKGDTIYF. CDR3 DNA: TGTGCCAGCAGCGCTGGGTTTGCTTTAAAAGGGGACACCATATATTTT.